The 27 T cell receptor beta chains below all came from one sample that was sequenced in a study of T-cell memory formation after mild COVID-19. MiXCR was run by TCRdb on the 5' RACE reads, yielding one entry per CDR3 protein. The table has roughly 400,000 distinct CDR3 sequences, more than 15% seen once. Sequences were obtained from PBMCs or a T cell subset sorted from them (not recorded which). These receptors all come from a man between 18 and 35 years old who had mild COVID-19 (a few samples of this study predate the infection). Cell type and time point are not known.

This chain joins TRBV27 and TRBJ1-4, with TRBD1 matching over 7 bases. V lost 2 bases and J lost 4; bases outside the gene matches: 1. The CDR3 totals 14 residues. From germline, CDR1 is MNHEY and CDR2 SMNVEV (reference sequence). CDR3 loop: CASSLGDSNEKLFF. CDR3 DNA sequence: TGTGCCAGCAGTTTAGGGGACAGTAATGAAAAACTGTTTTTT.

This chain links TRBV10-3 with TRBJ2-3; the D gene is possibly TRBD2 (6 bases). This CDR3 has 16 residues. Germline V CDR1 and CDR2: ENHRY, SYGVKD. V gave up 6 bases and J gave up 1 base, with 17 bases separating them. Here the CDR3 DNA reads TGTGCCATCAGAGCCCGTGTGGAGGGTGGCACAGATACGCAGTATTTT. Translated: CAIRARVEGGTDTQYF.

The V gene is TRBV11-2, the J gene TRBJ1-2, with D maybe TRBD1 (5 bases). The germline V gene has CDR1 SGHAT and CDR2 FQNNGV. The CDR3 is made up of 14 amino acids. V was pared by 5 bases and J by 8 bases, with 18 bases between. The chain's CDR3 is CASSPIGTASGYTF. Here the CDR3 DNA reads TGTGCCAGCAGCCCTATAGGGACGGCGAGCGGCTACACCTTC.

CDR3 protein: CASSSGTGGNYEQYV. The CDR3 bases are TGCGCCAGCAGCTCGGGGACCGGCGGAAACTACGAGCAGTACGTC. The V gene is TRBV5-1, the J gene TRBJ2-7; TRBD1 or TRBD2 may be the D gene (5 bases each). The germline gives CDR1 SGHRS, CDR2 YFSETQ. V was cut by 3 bases and J by 3 bases, with 16 bases left in between. CDR3 size: 15 residues.

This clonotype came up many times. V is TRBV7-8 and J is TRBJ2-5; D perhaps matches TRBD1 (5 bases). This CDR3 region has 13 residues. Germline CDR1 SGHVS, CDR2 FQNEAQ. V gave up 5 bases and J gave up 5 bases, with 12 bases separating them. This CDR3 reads CASSLGATETQYF. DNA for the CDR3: TGTGCCAGCAGCCTAGGGGCAACGGAGACCCAGTACTTC.

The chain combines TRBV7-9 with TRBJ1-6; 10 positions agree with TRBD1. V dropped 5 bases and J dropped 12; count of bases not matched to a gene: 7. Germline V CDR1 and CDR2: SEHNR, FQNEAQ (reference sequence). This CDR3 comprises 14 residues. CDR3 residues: CASSLGQGRGPLHF. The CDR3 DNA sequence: TGTGCCAGCAGCCTGGGACAGGGGAGAGGACCCCTCCACTTT.

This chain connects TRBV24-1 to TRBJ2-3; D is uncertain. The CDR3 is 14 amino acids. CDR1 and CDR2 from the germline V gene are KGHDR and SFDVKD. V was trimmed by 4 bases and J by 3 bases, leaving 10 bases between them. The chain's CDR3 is CATSEGTLTDTQYF. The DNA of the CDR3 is TGTGCCACCAGTGAGGGCACCTTAACAGATACGCAGTATTTT.

The CDR3 nucleotides are TGTGCCACCAGCAGAACTTTCGGGGGGCAAGGCTACACCTTC. Its protein product is CATSRTFGGQGYTF. The rearrangement joins TRBV15 to TRBJ1-2; weak D call: TRBD1 (6 bases). The CDR3 has 14 residues. Germline V lookup: CDR1 LNHNV, CDR2 YYDKDF (reference sequence). Trimming removed 2 bases at V and 8 bases at J, with 15 bases between. Full variable domain (remainder filled in from reference TRBV15 and TRBJ1-2): DAMVIQNPRYQVTQFGKPVTLSCSQTLNHNVMYWYQQKSSQAPKLLFHYYDKDFNNEADTPDNFQSRRPNTSFCFLDIRSPGLGDTAMYLCATSRTFGGQGYTFGSGTRLTVV.

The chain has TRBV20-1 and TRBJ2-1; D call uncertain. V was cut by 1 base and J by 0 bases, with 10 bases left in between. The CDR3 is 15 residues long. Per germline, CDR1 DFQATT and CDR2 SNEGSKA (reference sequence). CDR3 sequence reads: CSARGRDFSYNEQFF. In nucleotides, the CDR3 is TGCAGTGCTAGAGGAAGGGATTTCTCCTACAATGAGCAGTTCTTC.

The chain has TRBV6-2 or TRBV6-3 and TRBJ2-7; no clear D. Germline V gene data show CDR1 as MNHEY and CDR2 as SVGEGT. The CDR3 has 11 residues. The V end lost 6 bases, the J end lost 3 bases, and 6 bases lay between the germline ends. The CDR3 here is CASRQNYEQYF. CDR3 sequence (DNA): TGTGCCAGCAGGCAGAACTACGAGCAGTACTTC.

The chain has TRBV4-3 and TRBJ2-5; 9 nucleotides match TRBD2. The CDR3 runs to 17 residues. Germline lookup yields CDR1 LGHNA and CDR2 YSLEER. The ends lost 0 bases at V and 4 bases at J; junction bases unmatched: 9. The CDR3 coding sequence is TGCGCCAGCAGCCAAGAAAATTTGCGGGGGGGCGGAGAGACCCAGTACTTC. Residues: CASSQENLRGGGETQYF.

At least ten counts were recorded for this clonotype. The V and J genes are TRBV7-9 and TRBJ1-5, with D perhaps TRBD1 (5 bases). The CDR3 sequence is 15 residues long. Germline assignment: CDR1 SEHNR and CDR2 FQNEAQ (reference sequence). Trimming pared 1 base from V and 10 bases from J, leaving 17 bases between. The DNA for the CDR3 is TGTGCCAGCAGCTTAGGGGGGGAGGGGACCCAACCCCAGCATTTT. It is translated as CASSLGGEGTQPQHF.

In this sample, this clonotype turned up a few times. The CDR3 region has the DNA TGCGCCAGCAGCCAATTCCCGGTCAGGGGGAAATCCCAGGGTGAAGCTTTCTTT. Residues: CASSQFPVRGKSQGEAFF. V gene TRBV4-1 combines with J gene TRBJ1-1; 7 bases match TRBD1. J lost 7 bases, V lost 2 bases, and 19 bases had no gene match. CDR1 MGHRA and CDR2 YSYEKL come from the germline V gene. CDR3 length: 18 residues.

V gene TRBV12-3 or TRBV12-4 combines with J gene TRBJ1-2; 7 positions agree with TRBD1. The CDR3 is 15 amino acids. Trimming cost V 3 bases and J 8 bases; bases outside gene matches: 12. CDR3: CASSLDRDSPSGYTF. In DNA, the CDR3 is TGTGCCAGCAGTTTGGACCGGGACAGCCCGTCCGGCTACACCTTC.

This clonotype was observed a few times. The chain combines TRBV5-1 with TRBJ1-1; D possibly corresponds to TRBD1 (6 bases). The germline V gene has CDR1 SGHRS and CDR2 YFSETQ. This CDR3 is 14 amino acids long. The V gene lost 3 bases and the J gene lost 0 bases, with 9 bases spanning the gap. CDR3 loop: CASSWDNLNTEAFF. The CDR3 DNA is TGCGCCAGCAGCTGGGACAACTTGAACACTGAAGCTTTCTTT.

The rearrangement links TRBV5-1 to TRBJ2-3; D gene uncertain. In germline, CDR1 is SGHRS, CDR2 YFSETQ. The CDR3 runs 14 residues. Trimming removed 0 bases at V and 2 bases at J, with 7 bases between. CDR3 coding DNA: TGCGCCAGCAGCTTGGCCTCGGCCACAGATACGCAGTATTTT. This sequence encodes CASSLASATDTQYF.

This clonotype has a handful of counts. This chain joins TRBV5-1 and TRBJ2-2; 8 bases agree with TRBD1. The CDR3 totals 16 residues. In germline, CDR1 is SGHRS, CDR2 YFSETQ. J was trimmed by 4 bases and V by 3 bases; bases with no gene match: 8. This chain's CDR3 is CASSYRTGLGTGELFF. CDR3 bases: TGCGCCAGCAGCTACCGGACAGGGTTGGGCACCGGGGAGCTGTTTTTT. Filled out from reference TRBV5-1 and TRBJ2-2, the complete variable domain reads KAGVTQTPRYLIKTRGQQVTLSCSPISGHRSVSWYQQTPGQGLQFLFEYFSETQRNKGNFPGRFSGRQFSNSRSEMNVSTLELGDSALYLCASSYRTGLGTGELFFGEGSRLTVL.

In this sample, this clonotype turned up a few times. The DNA of the CDR3 is TGTGCCAGCAGCCAATATCAAGGGCAAGAGACCCAGTACTTC. It yields the protein CASSQYQGQETQYF. V is TRBV14 and J is TRBJ2-5; D is ambiguous. Germline V gene lookup returns CDR1 SGHDN and CDR2 FVKESK. The CDR3 sequence is 14 residues long. Trimming took 2 bases from V and 2 from J, leaving 9 bases between them. The whole variable domain, remainder taken from reference TRBV14 and TRBJ2-5, is EAGVTQFPSHSVIEKGQTVTLRCDPISGHDNLYWYRRVMGKEIKFLLHFVKESKQDESGMPNNRFLAERTGGTYSTLKVQPAELEDSGVYFCASSQYQGQETQYFGPGTRLLVL.

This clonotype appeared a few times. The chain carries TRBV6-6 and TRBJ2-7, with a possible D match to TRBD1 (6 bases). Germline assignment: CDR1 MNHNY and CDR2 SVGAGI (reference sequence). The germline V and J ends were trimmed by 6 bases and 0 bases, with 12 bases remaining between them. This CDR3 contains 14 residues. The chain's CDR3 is CASRHREPSYEQYV. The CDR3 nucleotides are TGTGCCAGCAGGCACAGGGAGCCCTCCTACGAGCAGTACGTC.

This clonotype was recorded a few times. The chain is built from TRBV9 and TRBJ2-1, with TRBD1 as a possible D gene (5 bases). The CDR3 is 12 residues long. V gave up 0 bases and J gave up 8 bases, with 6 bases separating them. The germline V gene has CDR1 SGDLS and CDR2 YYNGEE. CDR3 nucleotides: TGTGCCAGCAGCGTAGAAGGGGATGAGCAGTTCTTC. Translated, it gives CASSVEGDEQFF.

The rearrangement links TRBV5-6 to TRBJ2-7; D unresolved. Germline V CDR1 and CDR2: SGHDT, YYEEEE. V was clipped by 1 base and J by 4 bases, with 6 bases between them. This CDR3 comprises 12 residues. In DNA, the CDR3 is TGTGCCAGCAGCTTGATAGGGTACGAGCAGTACGTC. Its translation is CASSLIGYEQYV.

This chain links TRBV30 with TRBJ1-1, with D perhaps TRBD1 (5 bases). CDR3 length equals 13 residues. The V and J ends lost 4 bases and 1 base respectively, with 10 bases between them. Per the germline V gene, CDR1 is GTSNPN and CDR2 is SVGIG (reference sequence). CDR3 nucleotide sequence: TGTGCCTGGACCGATGGGGGGAACACTGAAGCTTTCTTT. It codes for CAWTDGGNTEAFF. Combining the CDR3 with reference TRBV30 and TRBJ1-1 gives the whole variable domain SQTIHQWPATLVQPVGSPLSLECTVEGTSNPNLYWYRQAAGRGLQLLFYSVGIGQISSEVPQNLSASRPQDRQFILSSKKLLLSDSGFYLCAWTDGGNTEAFFGQGTRLTVV.

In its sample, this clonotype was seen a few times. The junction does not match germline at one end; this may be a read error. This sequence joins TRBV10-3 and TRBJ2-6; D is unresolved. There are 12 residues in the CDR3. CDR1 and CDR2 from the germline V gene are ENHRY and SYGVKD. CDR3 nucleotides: TGTGCCGTCAGCTCTGGGGCCAACGTCCTGACTTTC. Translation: CAVSSGANVLTF.

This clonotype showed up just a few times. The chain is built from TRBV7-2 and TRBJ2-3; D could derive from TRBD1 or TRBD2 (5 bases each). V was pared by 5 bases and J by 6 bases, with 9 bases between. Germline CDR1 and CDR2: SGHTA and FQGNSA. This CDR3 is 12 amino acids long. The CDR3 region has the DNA TGTGCCAGCAGCCGAGGGGTGGATACGCAGTATTTT. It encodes CASSRGVDTQYF.

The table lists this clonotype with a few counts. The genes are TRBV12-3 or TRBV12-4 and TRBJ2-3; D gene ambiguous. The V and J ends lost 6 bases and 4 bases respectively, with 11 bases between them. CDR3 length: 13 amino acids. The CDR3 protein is CASSRPRADTQYF. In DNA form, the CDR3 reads TGTGCCAGCAGCCGCCCTCGGGCAGATACGCAGTATTTT.

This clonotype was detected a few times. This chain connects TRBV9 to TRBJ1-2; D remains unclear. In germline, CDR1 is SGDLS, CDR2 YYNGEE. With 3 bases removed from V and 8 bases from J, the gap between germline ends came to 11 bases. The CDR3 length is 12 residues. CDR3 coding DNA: TGTGCCAGCAGCGACGGAGTATGGGGCTACACCTTC. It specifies CASSDGVWGYTF.

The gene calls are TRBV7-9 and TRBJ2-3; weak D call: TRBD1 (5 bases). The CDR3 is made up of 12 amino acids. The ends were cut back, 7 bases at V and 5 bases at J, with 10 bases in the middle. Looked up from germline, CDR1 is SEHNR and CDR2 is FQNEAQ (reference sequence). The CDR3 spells CASTADKDTQYF. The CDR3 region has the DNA TGTGCCAGCACGGCGGACAAAGATACGCAGTATTTT.